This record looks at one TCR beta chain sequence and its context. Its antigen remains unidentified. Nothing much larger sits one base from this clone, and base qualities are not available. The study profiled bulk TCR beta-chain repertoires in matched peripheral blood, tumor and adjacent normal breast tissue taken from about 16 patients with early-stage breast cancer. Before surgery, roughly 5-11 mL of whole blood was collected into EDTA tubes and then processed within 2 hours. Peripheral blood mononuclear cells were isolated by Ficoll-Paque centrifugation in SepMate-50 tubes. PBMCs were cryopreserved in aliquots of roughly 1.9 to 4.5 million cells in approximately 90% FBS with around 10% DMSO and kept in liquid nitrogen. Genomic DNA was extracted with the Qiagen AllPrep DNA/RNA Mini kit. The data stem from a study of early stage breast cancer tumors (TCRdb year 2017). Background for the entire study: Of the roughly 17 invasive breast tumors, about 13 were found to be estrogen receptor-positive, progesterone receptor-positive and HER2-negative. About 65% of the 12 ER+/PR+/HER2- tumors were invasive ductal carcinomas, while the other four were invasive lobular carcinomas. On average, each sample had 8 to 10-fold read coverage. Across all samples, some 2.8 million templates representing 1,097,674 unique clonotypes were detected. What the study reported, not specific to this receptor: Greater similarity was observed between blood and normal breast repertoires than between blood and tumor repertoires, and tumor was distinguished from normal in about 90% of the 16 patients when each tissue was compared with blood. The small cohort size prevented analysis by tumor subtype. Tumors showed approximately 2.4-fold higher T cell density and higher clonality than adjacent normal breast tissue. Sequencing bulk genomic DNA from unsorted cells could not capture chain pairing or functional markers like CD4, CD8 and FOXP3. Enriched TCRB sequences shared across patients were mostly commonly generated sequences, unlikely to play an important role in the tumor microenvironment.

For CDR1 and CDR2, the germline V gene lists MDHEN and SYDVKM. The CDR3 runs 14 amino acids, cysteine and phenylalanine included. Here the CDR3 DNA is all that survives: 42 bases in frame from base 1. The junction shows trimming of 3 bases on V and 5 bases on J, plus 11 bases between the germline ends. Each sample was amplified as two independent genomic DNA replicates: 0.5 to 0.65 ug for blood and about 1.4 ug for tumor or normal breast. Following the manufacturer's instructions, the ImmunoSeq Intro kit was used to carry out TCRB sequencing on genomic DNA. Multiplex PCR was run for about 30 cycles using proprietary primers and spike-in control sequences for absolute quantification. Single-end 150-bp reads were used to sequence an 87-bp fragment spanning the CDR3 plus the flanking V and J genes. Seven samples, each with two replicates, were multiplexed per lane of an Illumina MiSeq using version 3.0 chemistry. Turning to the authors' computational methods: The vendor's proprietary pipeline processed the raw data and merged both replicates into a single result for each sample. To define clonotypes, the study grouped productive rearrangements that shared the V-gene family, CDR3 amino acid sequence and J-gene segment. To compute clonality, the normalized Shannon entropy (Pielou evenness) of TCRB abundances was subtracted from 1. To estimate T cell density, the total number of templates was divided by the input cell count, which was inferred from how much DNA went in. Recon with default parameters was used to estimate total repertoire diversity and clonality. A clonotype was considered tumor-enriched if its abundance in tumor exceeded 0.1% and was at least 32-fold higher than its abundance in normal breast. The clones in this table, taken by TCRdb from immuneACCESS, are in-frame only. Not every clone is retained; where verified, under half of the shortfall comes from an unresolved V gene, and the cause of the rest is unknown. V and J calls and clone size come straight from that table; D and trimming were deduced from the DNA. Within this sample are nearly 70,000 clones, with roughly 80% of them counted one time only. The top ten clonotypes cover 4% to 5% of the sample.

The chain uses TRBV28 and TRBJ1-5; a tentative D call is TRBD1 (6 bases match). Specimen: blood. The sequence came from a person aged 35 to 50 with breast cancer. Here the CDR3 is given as CASSLAGVYQPQHF. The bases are TGTGCCAGCAGTTTGGCAGGGGTCTATCAGCCCCAGCATTTT.